Listed below are T cell receptor beta chains from one sample, sequenced in a study of blood T cell repertoires in COVID-19. Data came from immunoSEQ multiplex PCR; TCRdb stores just in-frame clones and leaves some out. In the table there are roughly 190,000 clones, around 86% of which are singletons. The sample was peripheral blood. Receptors were obtained from a man aged 65 to 79 with acute or convalescent COVID-19. CDR3s include the opening cysteine and the closing phenylalanine or tryptophan. Each record gives: CDR3 length, J gene, V gene, clone size, D gene, CDR3 DNA, CDR3 protein. D genes are given only for firm matches. The size field is filled for only some rows; it gives once, few, many or a size class.

length: 18
J: TRBJ1-5
V: TRBV4-2
size: NA
D: TRBD1
DNA: TGTGCCAGCAGCCTAGGGTTGAAACAGGGGGCCCGCAATCAGCCCCAGCATTTT
CDR3: CASSLGLKQGARNQPQHF

length: 15
J: TRBJ2-7
V: TRBV5-1
size: NA
D: TRBD2
DNA: TGCGCCAGCAGCCTGGGACTAGCGGGGGTATACGAGCAGTACTTC
CDR3: CASSLGLAGVYEQYF

length: 14
J: TRBJ1-4
V: TRBV30
size: NA
D: NA
DNA: TGTGCCTGGAGTGTACCACAGTCTAATGAAAAACTGTTTTTT
CDR3: CAWSVPQSNEKLFF

length: 14
J: TRBJ1-1
V: TRBV19
size: NA
D: NA
DNA: TGTGCCAGTAGTCAAGGCAGGATGAACACTGAAGCTTTCTTT
CDR3: CASSQGRMNTEAFF

length: 15
J: TRBJ1-2
V: TRBV7-9
size: NA
D: NA
DNA: TGTGCCAGCAGCCCGGGGGTTCGGGGAAGGGAGGGCTACACCTTC
CDR3: CASSPGVRGREGYTF

length: 14
J: TRBJ2-1
V: TRBV3-1/TRBV3-2
size: NA
D: NA
DNA: TGTGCCAGCAGCATTGGGACATCGTACAATGAGCAGTTCTTC
CDR3: CASSIGTSYNEQFF

length: 14
J: TRBJ2-5
V: TRBV19
size: NA
D: NA
DNA: TGTGCCAGTAGCCTCGGACCCAGGGGAGAGACCCAGTACTTC
CDR3: CASSLGPRGETQYF

length: 15
J: TRBJ1-4
V: TRBV7-6
size: once
D: TRBD1
DNA: TGTGCCAGCAGCTTAAGGGGACAGAGAGGAGAAAAACTGTTTTTT
CDR3: CASSLRGQRGEKLFF

length: 17
J: TRBJ2-3
V: TRBV5-1
size: NA
D: TRBD2
DNA: TGCGCCAGCAGCCCGGGACTAGCGGGAGTGTGGACAGATACGCAGTATTTT
CDR3: CASSPGLAGVWTDTQYF

length: 14
J: TRBJ2-7
V: TRBV2
size: NA
D: TRBD1
DNA: TGTGCCAGCAGTGAGCAGGGACAGCGCTACGAGCAGTACTTC
CDR3: CASSEQGQRYEQYF

length: 13
J: TRBJ1-1
V: TRBV28
size: NA
D: TRBD1
DNA: TGTGCCACGCTGGGGACAGGGCTCACTGAAGCTTTCTTT
CDR3: CATLGTGLTEAFF

length: 11
J: TRBJ1-2
V: TRBV28
size: once
D: NA
DNA: TGTGCCAGCAGCTACTTGTATGGCTACACCTTC
CDR3: CASSYLYGYTF

length: 15
J: TRBJ1-1
V: TRBV7-2
size: NA
D: TRBD1
DNA: TGTGCCAGCAGCGGTTGGACAGGGGAGAACACTGAAGCTTTCTTT
CDR3: CASSGWTGENTEAFF

length: 14
J: TRBJ1-5
V: TRBV11-2
size: NA
D: NA
DNA: TGTGCCAGCAGCTCTAACAGGGCGGGCCAGCCCCAGCATTTT
CDR3: CASSSNRAGQPQHF

length: 16
J: TRBJ1-1
V: TRBV28
size: NA
D: NA
DNA: TGTGCCAGCAGTTCTCTCCCCACCCTATCGAACACTGAAGCTTTCTTT
CDR3: CASSSLPTLSNTEAFF

length: 14
J: TRBJ1-3
V: TRBV6-5
size: NA
D: NA
DNA: TGTGCCAGCAGTTACTTTGTCAATGGAAACACCATATATTTT
CDR3: CASSYFVNGNTIYF

length: 17
J: TRBJ2-7
V: TRBV5-1
size: NA
D: NA
DNA: TGCGCCAGCAGCTTGGAGATAGGTCAGGGATTGCGCTTCGAGCAGTACTTC
CDR3: CASSLEIGQGLRFEQYF

length: 13
J: TRBJ2-7
V: TRBV14
size: NA
D: TRBD2
DNA: TGTGCCAGCAGCCGGGACTACCGCTACGAGCAGTACTTC
CDR3: CASSRDYRYEQYF

length: 13
J: TRBJ1-1
V: TRBV6-5
size: once
D: NA
DNA: TGTGCCAGCAGTTACAGGAGGGACACTGAAGCTTTCTTT
CDR3: CASSYRRDTEAFF

length: 16
J: TRBJ2-5
V: TRBV2
size: few
D: TRBD2
DNA: TGTGCCAGCAGGGGCATACTAGCGGGAGTTAGGGAGACCCAGTACTTC
CDR3: CASRGILAGVRETQYF

length: 11
J: TRBJ2-5
V: TRBV11-2
size: NA
D: NA
DNA: TGTGCCACAGGGACACAAGAGACCCAGTACTTC
CDR3: CATGTQETQYF

length: 11
J: TRBJ2-7
V: TRBV2
size: NA
D: NA
DNA: TGTGCCAGCAATTGGGAGGACGAGCAGTACTTC
CDR3: CASNWEDEQYF

length: 13
J: TRBJ2-5
V: TRBV3-1/TRBV3-2
size: NA
D: NA
DNA: TGTGCCAGCAGCTTCGCCCTACGGGAGACCCAGTACTTC
CDR3: CASSFALRETQYF

length: 15
J: TRBJ1-4
V: TRBV7-8
size: few
D: NA
DNA: TGTGCCAGCAGCTCCAAGAGAGACTCTAATGAAAAACTGTTTTTT
CDR3: CASSSKRDSNEKLFF

length: 15
J: TRBJ1-2
V: TRBV5-1
size: NA
D: NA
DNA: TGCGCCAGCAGCTTGGCTGGGGGCATCGACTATGGCTACACCTTC
CDR3: CASSLAGGIDYGYTF

length: 17
J: TRBJ2-1
V: TRBV11-2
size: NA
D: TRBD2
DNA: TGTGCCAGCAGCTTAGGCCAAACTAGCGGGGGCTACAATGAGCAGTTCTTC
CDR3: CASSLGQTSGGYNEQFF

length: 15
J: TRBJ2-3
V: TRBV5-6
size: NA
D: NA
DNA: TGTGCCAGCAGCCGCCGGGGGAGTCCCACAGATACGCAGTATTTT
CDR3: CASSRRGSPTDTQYF

length: 14
J: TRBJ2-7
V: TRBV7-3
size: NA
D: TRBD1
DNA: TGTGCCAGCAGCGCCGGACAGGGGGATCTCGAGCAGTACTTC
CDR3: CASSAGQGDLEQYF

length: 16
J: TRBJ2-1
V: TRBV27
size: NA
D: NA
DNA: TGTGCCAGCAGTTTCGGGTCTAGGTCGGGTTTCAATGAGCAGTTCTTC
CDR3: CASSFGSRSGFNEQFF

length: 13
J: TRBJ1-3
V: TRBV12-3/TRBV12-4
size: NA
D: NA
DNA: TGTGCCAGCAGGGTTAGCTCTGGAAACACCATATATTTT
CDR3: CASRVSSGNTIYF